This T cell receptor beta chain appears in the sequencing data of a study of early T cells in non-severe SARS-CoV-2 infection. The CDR3 runs 14 residues. The V gene end was trimmed by 6 bases and the J gene end by 4 bases; junction bases not matched to a gene: 5. CDR1 and CDR2 from the germline V gene are MNHNY and SVGAGI (reference sequence). This clonotype was observed many times. Each CDR3 protein is one row after TCRdb ran MiXCR on the 5' RACE reads. Among about 92,000 distinct CDR3 sequences listed, roughly an eighth were seen once. Sequencing used whole blood. J is TRBJ2-3 and V is TRBV6-6, with 9 bases fitting TRBD1. The TCR originated in an adult who was a healthcare worker with PCR-confirmed SARS-CoV-2 infection or an uninfected control (not recorded which). CDR3 sequence (DNA): TGTGCCAGCAGCCTGGGACAGGGTGCAGATACGCAGTATTTT. Translation gives CASSLGQGADTQYF.